A selection of T cell receptor beta chains follows, all from one sample in a study of cytomegalovirus exposure and HLA in healthy donors. Sequencing used immunoSEQ multiplex PCR; TCRdb keeps in-frame clones, though not all of them. The data hold approximately 160,000 clones, with 77% observed a single time. Specimen: PBMCs. The receptor set was obtained from a woman in her forties in good health and CMV-seropositive. The CDR3 runs from the conserved cysteine through the conserved F or W. Fields, in order: D gene, clone size, J gene, V gene, CDR3 DNA, CDR3 protein. The D gene is left open where the match is weak. A row's size may be missing; if present it is once, few, many or a size class.

d_call: .
clone_size: .
j_call: TRBJ1-1
v_call: TRBV29-1
cdr3_nt: TGCAGCGCCCTATCTATTGGGAACACTGAAGCTTTCTTT
cdr3_aa: CSALSIGNTEAFF

d_call: TRBD1
clone_size: .
j_call: TRBJ1-1
v_call: TRBV2
cdr3_nt: TGTGCCAGCAGTTGGGACAGGGGGCGATTGGATGCCGAAGCTTTCTTT
cdr3_aa: CASSWDRGRLDAEAFF

d_call: .
clone_size: few
j_call: TRBJ1-5
v_call: TRBV10-2
cdr3_nt: TGCGCCAGCAGAGACCGGGACTCACGCAATCAGCCCCAGCATTTT
cdr3_aa: CASRDRDSRNQPQHF

d_call: .
clone_size: .
j_call: TRBJ2-5
v_call: TRBV5-1
cdr3_nt: TGCGCCAGCAGCTTGTCGGACAGAGATACAGAGACCCAGTACTTC
cdr3_aa: CASSLSDRDTETQYF

d_call: TRBD1
clone_size: few
j_call: TRBJ2-1
v_call: TRBV9
cdr3_nt: TGTGCCAGCAGCGTAGACGGACAGGGAGTCAATGAGCAGTTCTTC
cdr3_aa: CASSVDGQGVNEQFF

d_call: .
clone_size: .
j_call: TRBJ2-2
v_call: TRBV6-1
cdr3_nt: TGTGCCAGCAGTGGAAGGGGAACATTTGCCACCGGGGAGCTGTTTTTT
cdr3_aa: CASSGRGTFATGELFF

d_call: .
clone_size: few
j_call: TRBJ1-1
v_call: TRBV21-1
cdr3_nt: TGTGCCAGCAAGGGGACAGGGTCAAAGAAGGGATATTACACTGAAGCTTTCTTT
cdr3_aa: CASKGTGSKKGYYTEAFF

d_call: TRBD2
clone_size: .
j_call: TRBJ2-1
v_call: TRBV7-2
cdr3_nt: TGTGCCAGCAGGGGGACCGGGACTAGGATTAATGAGCAGTTCTTC
cdr3_aa: CASRGTGTRINEQFF

d_call: TRBD1
clone_size: .
j_call: TRBJ1-1
v_call: TRBV4-2
cdr3_nt: TGTGCCAGCAGCCTCCAGGGGGGAACTGAAGCTTTCTTT
cdr3_aa: CASSLQGGTEAFF

d_call: TRBD1
clone_size: few
j_call: TRBJ1-4
v_call: TRBV6-6
cdr3_nt: TGTGCCAGCAGTTACTCGCAGGGGGCGCGTGAAAAACTGTTTTTT
cdr3_aa: CASSYSQGAREKLFF

d_call: TRBD1
clone_size: .
j_call: TRBJ1-2
v_call: TRBV10-3
cdr3_nt: TGTGCCATCAGTGCCGGCCTAACAGGGGGCAAGGGCTATGGCTACACCTTC
cdr3_aa: CAISAGLTGGKGYGYTF

d_call: .
clone_size: .
j_call: TRBJ2-3
v_call: TRBV27
cdr3_nt: TGTGCCAGCAGTTATGATCGGGGCACAGATACGCAGTATTTT
cdr3_aa: CASSYDRGTDTQYF

d_call: .
clone_size: .
j_call: TRBJ2-5
v_call: TRBV10-3
cdr3_nt: TGTGCCACCCGGGACGGAGGGGTTTCGGAGACCCAGTACTTC
cdr3_aa: CATRDGGVSETQYF

d_call: .
clone_size: .
j_call: TRBJ2-3
v_call: TRBV4-3
cdr3_nt: TGCGCCAGCAGCCAAGAGTGGAGGAACCCAGATACGCAGTATTTT
cdr3_aa: CASSQEWRNPDTQYF

d_call: TRBD1
clone_size: .
j_call: TRBJ1-5
v_call: TRBV5-1
cdr3_nt: TGCGCCAGCAGCTTGACAGGGGGCGAAGATCAGCCCCAGCATTTT
cdr3_aa: CASSLTGGEDQPQHF

d_call: TRBD1
clone_size: .
j_call: TRBJ2-7
v_call: TRBV5-6
cdr3_nt: TGTGCCAGCAGCCTGCCGGGACAGAAGGACGAGCAGTACTTC
cdr3_aa: CASSLPGQKDEQYF

d_call: TRBD1
clone_size: .
j_call: TRBJ2-4
v_call: TRBV18
cdr3_nt: TGTGCCAGCTCACCACGGGACAGGGAAAAAAACATTCAGTACTTC
cdr3_aa: CASSPRDREKNIQYF

d_call: .
clone_size: medium-sized
j_call: TRBJ2-7
v_call: TRBV2
cdr3_nt: TGTGCCAGCTTTGGCGGCGCCTACGAGCAGTACTTC
cdr3_aa: CASFGGAYEQYF

d_call: .
clone_size: few
j_call: TRBJ2-5
v_call: TRBV5-4
cdr3_nt: TGTGCCAGCAGCCAACAGGGAGCTGCGGAGACCCAGTACTTC
cdr3_aa: CASSQQGAAETQYF

d_call: .
clone_size: few
j_call: TRBJ2-7
v_call: TRBV6-5
cdr3_nt: TGTGCCAGCAGGGAGACAGGATCCTACGAGCAGTACTTC
cdr3_aa: CASRETGSYEQYF

d_call: .
clone_size: .
j_call: TRBJ2-1
v_call: TRBV2
cdr3_nt: TGTGCCAGCAGTGAAATCCTAGAGGGGCAGTTCTTC
cdr3_aa: CASSEILEGQFF

d_call: TRBD2
clone_size: once
j_call: TRBJ2-2
v_call: TRBV7-9
cdr3_nt: TGTGCCAGCAGCTTAGGCGCGGGAGTGTTCGCGAACACCGGGGAGCTGTTTTTT
cdr3_aa: CASSLGAGVFANTGELFF

d_call: TRBD2
clone_size: .
j_call: TRBJ2-1
v_call: TRBV7-9
cdr3_nt: TGTGCCAGCAGCTTAGGGGCGGGGGGGCCTTTCGATGAGCAGTTCTTC
cdr3_aa: CASSLGAGGPFDEQFF

d_call: .
clone_size: .
j_call: TRBJ1-6
v_call: TRBV19
cdr3_nt: TGTGCCAGTAGTATAAACCAGGAGGCACCCCTCCACTTT
cdr3_aa: CASSINQEAPLHF

d_call: TRBD1
clone_size: .
j_call: TRBJ2-1
v_call: TRBV9
cdr3_nt: TGTGCCAGCAGCCCAGGGACAGGGGATACATACAATGAGCAGTTCTTC
cdr3_aa: CASSPGTGDTYNEQFF

d_call: .
clone_size: .
j_call: TRBJ2-1
v_call: TRBV6-5
cdr3_nt: TGTGCCAGCAGTTACTCGAGGGGGGGGGTCAATGAGCAGTTCTTC
cdr3_aa: CASSYSRGGVNEQFF

d_call: .
clone_size: few
j_call: TRBJ2-3
v_call: TRBV6-6
cdr3_nt: TGTGCCAGCAGGACTACGAGGAGTTTCACAGATACGCAGTATTTT
cdr3_aa: CASRTTRSFTDTQYF

d_call: TRBD2
clone_size: .
j_call: TRBJ2-5
v_call: TRBV2
cdr3_nt: TGTGCCAGCACCCTTCGGGCTAGCGGGGGACTTCAAGAGACCCAGTACTTC
cdr3_aa: CASTLRASGGLQETQYF